These 24 T cell receptor beta chains were all obtained from the same sample, sequenced in a study of type 1 regulatory T cells. General observations from the study: Tr1 cells had a more restricted TCR repertoire than non-Tr1 cells.

Their cognate antigens are unknown. Via MiXCR, TCRdb re-called the reads, giving one row per CDR3 protein. The sample holds 65,000 to 80,000 distinct CDR3 sequences, about 20% seen once. What was sequenced was cultured type 1 regulatory T (Tr1) cells, either the whole culture or a sorted fraction (not recorded which). These receptors were obtained from a human donor in good health.

In this sample, this clonotype turned up many times. V gene TRBV5-1 combines with J gene TRBJ2-1, with D hard to call. The CDR3 covers 13 residues. The germline V gene has CDR1 SGHRS and CDR2 YFSETQ. Trimming pared 2 bases from V and 5 bases from J, leaving 8 bases between. As DNA, the CDR3 is TGCGCCAGCAGCTTCCGACGCGACAATGAGCAGTTCTTC. This translates into CASSFRRDNEQFF.

CDR3 region: CASSLGPQASGNTIYF. The CDR3 coding sequence is TGTGCCAGCAGCTTAGGTCCACAGGCCTCTGGAAACACCATATATTTT. This rearrangement joins TRBV7-2 to TRBJ1-3, with a possible D match to TRBD1 (5 bases). The germline V gene encodes CDR1 SGHTA and CDR2 FQGNSA. The V end lost 1 base, the J end lost 0 bases, and 10 bases lay between the germline ends. There are 16 residues in the CDR3.

The J gene is TRBJ2-6, the V gene TRBV4-3; no reliable D call. The V and J ends lost 1 base and 2 bases respectively, with 9 bases between them. Looked up from germline, CDR1 is LGHNA and CDR2 is YSLEER. The length of the CDR3 is 16 residues. CDR3 region: CASSQGVGTGANVLTF. DNA for the CDR3: TGCGCCAGCAGCCAAGGGGTTGGAACTGGGGCCAACGTCCTGACTTTC.

This clonotype has only a few counts. The chain combines TRBV3-1 with TRBJ1-5; D ambiguous. Germline values: CDR1 LGHDT, CDR2 YNNKEL (reference sequence). This CDR3 has 13 amino acids. Trimming removed 1 base at V and 5 bases at J, with 6 bases between. The CDR3 nucleotides are TGTGCCAGCAGCCAAGGAATCTATCAGCCCCAGCATTTT. It yields the protein CASSQGIYQPQHF.

The chain recombines TRBV6-2 or TRBV6-3 with TRBJ1-2; TRBD1 is a possible D gene (5 bases). CDR1 is MNHEY and CDR2 is SVGEGT in the germline V gene. The CDR3 runs 12 residues. Trimming shortened V by 11 bases and J by 0 bases, and 10 bases separated the two germline ends. CDR3 DNA: TGTGCCGCCCAGGGACCTAACTATGGCTACACCTTC. This sequence encodes CAAQGPNYGYTF.

A few counts support this clonotype. This rearrangement joins TRBV20-1 to TRBJ1-4; D remains unclear. Germline CDR1 is DFQATT and CDR2 is SNEGSKA (reference sequence). Trimming took 2 bases from V and 7 from J, leaving 11 bases between them. The CDR3 contains 13 residues. CDR3 nucleotide sequence: TGCAGTGCTAGATCGTCGGGCCTTGAAAAACTGTTTTTT. It specifies CSARSSGLEKLFF.

This clonotype has ten or more counts. The rearrangement links TRBV15 to TRBJ2-1; perhaps D is TRBD1 or TRBD2 (5 bases each). The V gene's germline CDR1 is LNHNV and CDR2 YYDKDF (reference sequence). V lost 1 base to trimming and J lost 9 bases, with 13 bases between them. This CDR3 is 14 amino acids long. In nucleotides, the CDR3 is TGTGCCACCAGCAGAGGGGACGCACTCAGTGAGCAGTTCTTC. Its translation: CATSRGDALSEQFF.

This clonotype was seen once. This chain uses TRBV18 with TRBJ1-2; 7 nucleotides align to TRBD1. Trimming removed 6 bases from V and 0 bases from J; junction bases left unmatched: 10. The CDR3 is 16 residues long. Germline CDR1 KGHSH, CDR2 LQKENI. DNA of the CDR3: TGTGCCAGCTCGCCCCGGCGGGACAGTCCTAACTATGGCTACACCTTC. Amino acid sequence: CASSPRRDSPNYGYTF.

This clonotype was counted between two and nine times. The chain has TRBV12-3 or TRBV12-4 and TRBJ1-6; D ambiguous. The V gene lost 4 bases and the J gene lost 9 bases, with 13 bases spanning the gap. CDR3 length equals 14 residues. The CDR3: CASSSSLSLSPLHF. The CDR3 DNA sequence: TGTGCCAGCAGTTCCAGCCTGTCACTTTCACCCCTCCACTTT.

V gene TRBV5-1 combines with J gene TRBJ2-5; no reliable D call. V was cut by 1 base and J by 1 base, with 5 bases left in between. There are 13 residues in the CDR3. Germline V gene data show CDR1 as SGHRS and CDR2 as YFSETQ. The CDR3 DNA is TGCGCCAGCAGCTTGCTTCTCCAAGAGACCCAGTACTTC. It codes for CASSLLLQETQYF.

This clonotype was found many times. J is TRBJ2-2 and V is TRBV12-3 or TRBV12-4; 7 bases match TRBD1. The CDR3 contains 16 residues. After removal of 5 bases from V and 1 base from J, the junction contained 7 bases not matched to a gene. CDR3 DNA sequence: TGTGCCAGCAGTCCAATCAACAGGGGGAACACCGGGGAGCTGTTTTTT. Amino acids: CASSPINRGNTGELFF.

In this sample, this clonotype turned up many times. The gene calls are TRBV7-9 and TRBJ2-7; 8 bases fit TRBD2. CDR3 length: 16 amino acids. Trimming at V came to 5 bases and at J to 5 bases, leaving 14 bases not matched to a gene. CDR1 is SEHNR, CDR2 FQNEAQ, per germline (reference sequence). The CDR3 DNA follows: TGTGCCAGCAGCCCCGGTTTAGCGGGAACCTTGGACGAGCAGTACTTC. Amino acid sequence: CASSPGLAGTLDEQYF.

This clonotype was detected once. The V gene is TRBV5-6, the J gene TRBJ1-2; D gene unclear. V was cut by 4 bases and J by 7 bases, with 17 bases left in between. Germline lookup yields CDR1 SGHDT and CDR2 YYEEEE. The CDR3 spans 14 residues. DNA of the CDR3: TGTGCCAGCAGCCCCTCGGGGTCGATCGGTGGCTACACCTTC. Translation gives CASSPSGSIGGYTF.

This chain joins TRBV5-1 and TRBJ2-7, with 10 bases fitting TRBD2. The CDR3 has 16 residues. CDR1 is SGHRS and CDR2 is YFSETQ in the germline V gene. V was pared by 4 bases and J by 7 bases, with 14 bases of the junction left unmatched. The CDR3 coding sequence is TGCGCCAGCAGCCTTAGCGGGGGGTCCGTCGTTAGAGAGCAGTACTTC. Its protein is CASSLSGGSVVREQYF. Drawing the rest from reference TRBV5-1 and TRBJ2-7, the complete variable domain is KAGVTQTPRYLIKTRGQQVTLSCSPISGHRSVSWYQQTPGQGLQFLFEYFSETQRNKGNFPGRFSGRQFSNSRSEMNVSTLELGDSALYLCASSLSGGSVVREQYFGPGTRLTVT.

This clonotype was seen only a few times. The gene calls are TRBV7-2 and TRBJ2-3; D may be TRBD2 (6 bases). Germline-derived CDR1 and CDR2 are SGHTA and FQGNSA. Trimming took 4 bases from V and 2 from J, leaving 10 bases between them. CDR3 length equals 14 residues. The CDR3 reads CASSSGLSTDTQYF. CDR3 sequence (DNA): TGTGCCAGCAGCTCCGGACTATCCACAGATACGCAGTATTTT.

J is TRBJ2-1 and V is TRBV20-1; 8 nucleotides match TRBD2. Germline-derived CDR1 and CDR2 are DFQATT and SNEGSKA (reference sequence). The CDR3 extends over 12 amino acids. The V segment lost 4 bases and the J segment 6 bases; nucleotides outside the gene matches: 2. The CDR3 sequence is CSAKRELNEQFF. DNA for the CDR3: TGCAGTGCTAAGCGGGAGCTCAATGAGCAGTTCTTC.

This clonotype was picked up a small number of times. The chain joins TRBV25-1 to TRBJ2-1; no definite D call. This CDR3 is 11 amino acids long. Trimming stripped 4 bases from V and 4 bases from J, with 2 bases between. Germline V CDR1 and CDR2: MGHDK, SYGVNS. CDR3 in amino acids: CASSGYNEQFF. In DNA, the CDR3 is TGTGCCAGCAGTGGTTACAATGAGCAGTTCTTC.

This clonotype was picked up a small number of times. The rearrangement uses TRBV7-9 and TRBJ1-4; D not resolved. CDR1 SEHNR and CDR2 FQNEAQ come from the germline V gene (reference sequence). V was trimmed by 2 bases and J by 6 bases, leaving 7 bases between them. The CDR3 has 13 residues. CDR3 loop: CASSLRVDEKLFF. DNA of the CDR3: TGTGCCAGCAGCTTACGGGTGGATGAAAAACTGTTTTTT.

This clonotype occurred many times. The chain employs TRBV20-1 and TRBJ2-5; the match to TRBD1 covers 11 bases. This CDR3 is built from 12 residues. Germline CDR1 is DFQATT and CDR2 is SNEGSKA (reference sequence). The CDR3 DNA reads TGCAGGCCCGGGGACAGGGGGATTACCCAGTACTTC. This sequence encodes CRPGDRGITQYF.

This chain joins TRBV20-1 and TRBJ1-1; D unclear. This CDR3 has 15 amino acids. CDR1 is DFQATT and CDR2 is SNEGSKA in the germline V gene (reference sequence). CDR3 nucleotides: TGCAATGCGTCAAATGGGGAAAAAGGAGGGACTGAAGCTTTCTTT. As protein: CNASNGEKGGTEAFF.

This clonotype was detected ten times or more. The chain joins TRBV12-3 or TRBV12-4 to TRBJ2-3; D call uncertain. The CDR3 is 15 residues long. Trimming left V 2 bases short and J 2 bases short, with 11 bases between. Written as DNA, the CDR3 is TGTGCCAGCAGTTTATTCCACACAGTCACAGATACGCAGTATTTT. As protein: CASSLFHTVTDTQYF.

This clonotype was seen a few times. The rearrangement links TRBV7-9 to TRBJ1-6; D might be TRBD1 (5 bases). Germline-derived CDR1 and CDR2 are SEHNR and FQNEAQ (reference sequence). V lost 2 bases and J 3 bases, leaving 8 bases between the germline ends. This CDR3 is built from 15 residues. The CDR3 sequence: CASSLPTGYNSPLHF. The CDR3 nucleotides read TGTGCCAGCAGCTTACCAACAGGCTATAATTCACCCCTCCACTTT.

The count of this clonotype is one. The chain has TRBV5-1 and TRBJ2-7, with D maybe TRBD1 (6 bases). Trimming cost V 4 bases and J 1 base, with 15 bases left between them. The germline V gene encodes CDR1 SGHRS and CDR2 YFSETQ. The CDR3 spans 15 residues. Here the CDR3 DNA reads TGCGCCAGCAGCCAGACTGGACAGAGTTCCTACGAGCAGTACTTC. Translating gives CASSQTGQSSYEQYF.

The chain uses TRBV5-1 and TRBJ2-1; 8 bases match TRBD2. Germline V gene sequence: CDR1 SGHRS, CDR2 YFSETQ. The CDR3 length is 15 residues. Trimming removed 2 bases from V and 9 bases from J; junction bases left unmatched: 10. The CDR3 loop reads CASSFPGTRWGEQFF. In DNA form, the CDR3 reads TGCGCCAGCAGCTTCCCCGGGACTAGGTGGGGTGAGCAGTTCTTC.